This T cell receptor beta chain was identified in a study of CD8 T cells in ankylosing spondylitis. Scientists made TCR beta libraries using quantitative 5'-RACE with molecular barcodes. One entry per CDR3 protein results from TCRdb running MiXCR on the 5' RACE reads. This sample yields a few hundred thousand distinct CDR3 sequences, of which 15% to 20% are seen a single time; over 25% belongs to the top ten. General study findings and limits: Relatively rare in peripheral blood, disease-linked clones were also CD8+. Seemingly distinctive of ankylosing spondylitis blood was a TCR beta motif formed by eight highly homologous variants.

A note on this clonotype: Its antigen is unknown.

The CDR3 consists of 13 residues. Trimming removed 6 bases from V and 2 bases from J, with 11 bases in between. The germline V gene encodes CDR1 MNHNS and CDR2 SASEGT. The gene calls are TRBV6-1 and TRBJ2-7; no clear D gene. The TCR was taken from a male donor with ankylosing spondylitis or in good health (not recorded which). Source material: blood, either unsorted or a sorted T cell fraction (not recorded which). The CDR3: CASSQASPYEQYF. CDR3 nucleotides: TGTGCCAGCAGCCAAGCATCCCCCTACGAGCAGTACTTC.